Listed below are T cell receptor beta chains from one sample, sequenced in a study of neurological immune-mediated disorders. TCRdb fed the 5' RACE reads into MiXCR, producing one record per CDR3 protein. The table shows 66,000 or so distinct CDR3 sequences, with 5.2% occurring only once. Sequences were obtained from PBMCs. These receptors were taken from a woman aged 30 to 39 with multiple sclerosis. CDR3s include the opening cysteine and the closing phenylalanine or tryptophan. A D gene is named only where the DNA matches it firmly. Not every row has a clone size; where given, it reads once, few, many or a size class.

>NA|TRBJ1-2|few|TRBV20-1
TGCAGTGCTAGAGATACCGGGGCTGGTGGCTACACCTTC
CSARDTGAGGYTF
>TRBD2|TRBJ2-1|many|TRBV6-6
TGTGCCAGCAGTTTAGCGGGGGGGCCGGATGAGCAGTTCTTC
CASSLAGGPDEQFF
>TRBD1|TRBJ2-7|many|TRBV20-1
TGCAGTGCTAGAGATGGGGGACAGGGTAACTACGAGCAGTACTTC
CSARDGGQGNYEQYF
>NA|TRBJ2-7|many|TRBV20-1
TGCAGTGTCGGAACTATCCCCCCTCACGAGCAGTACTTC
CSVGTIPPHEQYF
>NA|TRBJ1-4|many|TRBV12-3/TRBV12-4
TGTGCCAGCAGTTCCATGGGCACAAATGAAAAACTGTTTTTT
CASSSMGTNEKLFF
>NA|TRBJ1-5|many|TRBV5-6
TGTGCCAGCAGCTTGGGACTAGGGGTTCAGCCCCAGCATTTT
CASSLGLGVQPQHF
>NA|TRBJ2-3|few|TRBV14
TGTGCCAGCAGCCAAGGAGAGTTCAGGGTCAATTTT
CASSQGEFRVNF
>NA|TRBJ2-1|NA|TRBV5-1
TGCGCCAGCAGCTTGGTTAGGGGGGGCGACTACAATGTGCAGTTCTTC
CASSLVRGGDYNVQFF
>NA|TRBJ2-5|many|TRBV14
TGTGCCAGCAGCCAAGATTGGCGATTCCAAGAGACCCAGTACTTC
CASSQDWRFQETQYF
>TRBD1|TRBJ1-4|many|TRBV19
TGTGCCAGTACAGAGATGACAGGGGGCACCAGAAAACTGTTTTTT
CASTEMTGGTRKLFF
>NA|TRBJ2-7|few|TRBV29-1
TGCAGCGTTGAAGTCCAGGGAAAGCTGGAGCAGTACTTC
CSVEVQGKLEQYF
>TRBD2|TRBJ2-3|NA|TRBV20-1
TGCAGTGCTTTACCCTTTGCGGGGGTAGCAGATACGCAGTATTTT
CSALPFAGVADTQYF
>TRBD2|TRBJ2-1|NA|TRBV7-2
TGTGCCAGCAGCTTATCGGGGGGATCTATGAATGAGCAGTTCTTC
CASSLSGGSMNEQFF
>NA|TRBJ1-4|few|TRBV20-1
TGCAGTGCTAGAGTGTCGAGAGGTGGAGAAAAACTGTTTTTT
CSARVSRGGEKLFF
>TRBD2|TRBJ2-5|many|TRBV7-8
TGTGCCAGCAGCTTTAGCGGGGGGGCAGTCGGTTTAAGAGAGACCCAGTACTTC
CASSFSGGAVGLRETQYF
>TRBD2|TRBJ2-3|many|TRBV5-1
TGCGCCAGCAGTCGGGGGGACGCGAGCACAGATACGCAGTATTTT
CASSRGDASTDTQYF